The clone carrying this TCR beta chain was seen only a few times. The data originate from a study of identical twins. The CDR3 has 15 amino acids. V trimming: 3 bases; J trimming: 2 bases; junction bases outside the gene matches: 4. TCRdb recomputed calls from the 5' RACE reads with MiXCR, one row per CDR3 protein. The table has roughly 720,000 distinct CDR3 sequences, roughly 18% seen once. The same data also went into a second study, on T cells expressing NK-cell markers.

The sample was PBMCs. The TCR originated in a woman aged 18-29 years in good health. This rearrangement joins TRBV12-3 or TRBV12-4 to TRBJ2-5; 9 nucleotides align to TRBD1. CDR3 DNA: TGTGCCAGCAGTTTCTGGGACAGGGTGCAAGAGACCCAGTACTTC. Translation gives CASSFWDRVQETQYF.